A single sample gave rise to the 2 T cell receptor beta chains below, sequenced in a study of CD8 T cells in ankylosing spondylitis. TCRdb re-derived calls from the 5' RACE reads in MiXCR, one entry per CDR3 protein. The sample consists of approximately 35,000 distinct CDR3 sequences, approximately 9.9% of them appearing once. Specimen: synovial fluid, either unsorted or a sorted T cell fraction (not recorded which). These receptors all come from a male donor with ankylosing spondylitis.

This clonotype was seen ten or more times. The chain carries TRBV20-1 and TRBJ1-1; possibly TRBD1 for D (5 bases). V gave up 0 bases and J gave up 1 base, with 12 bases separating them. The CDR3 has 15 amino acids. CDR1 is DFQATT, CDR2 SNEGSKA, per germline (reference sequence). CDR3 in DNA: TGCAGTGCTAGAGATCTGGGGGGATCGAACACTGAAGCTTTCTTT. This gives the protein CSARDLGGSNTEAFF.

In its sample, this clonotype was seen a few times. The gene calls are TRBV28 and TRBJ2-1; D possibly corresponds to TRBD2 (6 bases). Germline assignment: CDR1 MDHEN and CDR2 SYDVKM. The CDR3 length is 17 residues. Trimming stripped 3 bases from V and 4 bases from J, with 19 bases between. CDR3 sequence: CASSFPNLARGYNEQFF. Here the CDR3 DNA reads TGTGCCAGCAGTTTCCCGAACCTAGCGAGGGGTTACAATGAGCAGTTCTTC.